This T cell receptor (beta chain) was sequenced in a study of blood T cell repertoires in COVID-19. Looked up from germline, CDR1 is SGHAT and CDR2 is FQNNGV. Trimming cost V 3 bases and J 1 base, with 19 bases left between them. The CDR3 extends over 17 amino acids. Data came from immunoSEQ multiplex PCR; TCRdb stores just in-frame clones and leaves some out. The sample yields 55,000 to 75,000 clones, 90% to 95% seen once. This chain links TRBV11-2 with TRBJ2-7, with D possibly being TRBD1 (6 bases). The sequenced material came from peripheral blood. The source is a human donor in a cohort sampled during active COVID-19. Here the CDR3 DNA reads TGTGCCAGCAGCTTGAGCCCCACAGGGTTCCGTTCCTACGAGCAGTACTTC. This encodes CASSLSPTGFRSYEQYF.